Listed below are T cell receptor beta chains from one sample, sequenced in a study of identical twins. A single record per CDR3 protein comes from TCRdb applying MiXCR to the 5' RACE reads. The table records 450,000 to 600,000 distinct CDR3 sequences, around 20% of them present only once. The same sample was also studied in work on yellow fever vaccine responses in identical twins.

What was sequenced was CD4+ T cells sorted from blood. The receptors originated from a woman aged 18-30 years in good health. Both conserved end residues are part of each CDR3. The order of the fields is clone size, D gene, J gene, V gene, CDR3 protein, CDR3 DNA. The D gene is left open where the match is weak. Not every row has a clone size; where given, it reads once, few, many or a size class.

>few|TRBD2|TRBJ2-5|TRBV20-1
CSARGLAGGLLRETQYF
TGCAGTGCTAGAGGGCTAGCGGGGGGCTTGTTACGGGAGACCCAGTACTTC
>.|.|TRBJ2-2|TRBV10-3
CAIKKGTNTGELFF
TGTGCCATCAAAAAGGGAACGAACACCGGGGAGCTGTTTTTT
>.|TRBD2|TRBJ2-7|TRBV20-1
CSASRLAGGREEQYF
TGCAGTGCTAGCCGCCTAGCGGGAGGGAGAGAGGAGCAGTACTTC
>.|TRBD2|TRBJ2-3|TRBV10-3
CATGLAAGTDTQYF
TGTGCCACCGGACTAGCAGCAGGCACAGATACGCAGTATTTT
>few|TRBD1|TRBJ2-1|TRBV6-1
CASSEAGTDIYNEQFF
TGTGCCAGCAGTGAAGCAGGGACAGATATATACAATGAGCAGTTCTTC
>.|.|TRBJ2-3|TRBV20-1
CSARVSAASSDTQYF
TGCAGTGCTAGAGTTAGCGCTGCTAGCAGCGATACGCAGTATTTT
>many|.|TRBJ2-5|TRBV12-3/TRBV12-4
CASSPRAAQETQYF
TGTGCCAGCAGCCCCAGGGCGGCCCAAGAGACCCAGTACTTC
>.|.|TRBJ2-3|TRBV11-2
CASSLVQGGDTQYF
TGTGCCAGCAGCTTAGTCCAGGGAGGAGATACGCAGTATTTT
>few|TRBD2|TRBJ2-1|TRBV12-3/TRBV12-4
CASRGVSYNEQFF
TGTGCCAGCCGGGGGGTAAGCTACAATGAGCAGTTCTTC
>.|TRBD2|TRBJ2-5|TRBV10-3
CAISTGLAGGETQYF
TGTGCCATCAGTACCGGACTAGCGGGGGGGGAGACCCAGTACTTC
>.|TRBD1|TRBJ2-1|TRBV5-1
CASSLAPTTGNLYNEQFF
TGCGCCAGCAGCTTGGCCCCAACGACAGGGAATCTTTACAATGAGCAGTTCTTC
>.|TRBD2|TRBJ2-5|TRBV20-1
CSAHLLSGSRETQYF
TGCAGTGCTCACCTACTTAGCGGGAGCAGAGAGACCCAGTACTTC
>.|TRBD1|TRBJ1-2|TRBV7-2
CASSPGDRANYGYTF
TGTGCCAGCAGCCCAGGAGACAGGGCCAACTATGGCTACACCTTC
>few|.|TRBJ1-5|TRBV27
CASSLIGGGLHF
TGTGCCAGCAGTTTAATCGGCGGGGGGCTGCATTTT
>many|.|TRBJ2-2|TRBV4-1
CASSPAPGTLTQGGITGELFF
TGCGCCAGCAGCCCAGCACCTGGGACTCTAACGCAGGGTGGAATCACCGGGGAGCTGTTTTTT
>.|.|TRBJ2-5|TRBV13
CASSFATGTNQETQYF
TGTGCCAGCAGCTTTGCGACGGGGACAAACCAAGAGACCCAGTACTTC
>few|.|TRBJ2-3|TRBV5-1
CASSLEGQRTDTQYF
TGCGCCAGCAGCTTGGAGGGACAACGCACAGATACGCAGTATTTT
>.|TRBD2|TRBJ2-1|TRBV10-2
CASKWLAGGYDEQFF
TGCGCCAGCAAGTGGCTAGCGGGAGGGTACGATGAGCAGTTCTTC
>once|.|TRBJ2-3|TRBV12-3/TRBV12-4
CASSFLRVSDTQYF
TGTGCCAGCAGTTTTCTTAGGGTTAGCGATACGCAGTATTTT
>.|.|TRBJ2-2|TRBV15
CATSRVRDRELFF
TGTGCCACCAGCAGAGTTAGGGACCGGGAGCTGTTTTTT
>few|TRBD1|TRBJ1-1|TRBV11-3
CASSATGINTEAFF
TGTGCCAGCAGCGCGACAGGGATCAACACTGAAGCTTTCTTT
>.|.|TRBJ1-5|TRBV2
CAISDGEKQPQHF
TGTGCCATCTCCGATGGGGAGAAACAGCCCCAGCATTTT
>few|TRBD2|TRBJ2-7|TRBV14
CASSDRGGLWALLSYEQYF
TGTGCCAGCAGCGATCGGGGGGGCCTATGGGCCCTATTATCCTACGAGCAGTACTTC
>.|.|TRBJ2-2|TRBV18
CASSPPTLRAGELFF
TGTGCCAGCTCACCACCGACCTTGCGAGCCGGGGAGCTGTTTTTT
>.|.|TRBJ2-1|TRBV27
CASSSLRIPLFNEQFF
TGTGCCAGCAGTTCCCTTAGAATCCCCCTCTTCAATGAGCAGTTCTTC
>few|TRBD1|TRBJ2-4|TRBV5-1
CASSFSPPGTGVYF
TGCGCCAGCAGCTTCTCTCCTCCCGGGACAGGGGTTTACTTC
>.|TRBD2|TRBJ2-3|TRBV24-1
CATTGTSGRGGADTQYF
TGTGCCACCACCGGGACTAGCGGGAGAGGCGGGGCAGATACGCAGTATTTT
>.|.|TRBJ2-4|TRBV6-2/TRBV6-3
CASRGGGDIQYF
TGTGCCAGCAGGGGCGGCGGTGACATTCAGTACTTC
>.|.|TRBJ2-1|TRBV7-8
CASSLGGLTGTSAYEQFF
TGTGCCAGCAGCTTAGGGGGTCTGACCGGGACATCCGCATATGAGCAGTTCTTC
>many|.|TRBJ2-1|TRBV6-5
CASSYEAVSSYNEQFF
TGTGCCAGCAGTTACGAGGCGGTCAGCTCCTACAATGAGCAGTTCTTC
>few|.|TRBJ2-3|TRBV21-1
CASSKVRTDPTDTQYF
TGTGCCAGCAGCAAAGTAAGGACAGACCCGACAGATACGCAGTATTTT
>.|TRBD2|TRBJ2-7|TRBV5-1
CASSATSGTFSYEQYF
TGCGCCAGCAGCGCGACTAGCGGGACCTTCTCATACGAGCAGTACTTC
>.|TRBD2|TRBJ2-1|TRBV20-1
CSAPGTSGIRYNEQFF
TGCAGTGCCCCAGGGACTAGCGGGATACGCTACAATGAGCAGTTCTTC
>many|.|TRBJ1-5|TRBV12-3/TRBV12-4
CASSRHRGSNQPQHF
TGTGCCAGCAGCAGACACCGGGGGAGCAATCAGCCCCAGCATTTT
>few|TRBD1|TRBJ2-2|TRBV5-6
CASSFEGGGGELFF
TGTGCCAGCAGCTTCGAAGGGGGCGGCGGGGAGCTGTTTTTT
>few|TRBD1|TRBJ2-3|TRBV24-1
CATSDWDRGQGDTQYF
TGTGCCACCAGTGACTGGGACAGGGGGCAAGGAGATACGCAGTATTTT
>.|TRBD1|TRBJ2-3|TRBV5-1
CASSHVPGQGATDTQYF
TGCGCCAGCAGTCATGTACCGGGACAGGGTGCAACAGATACGCAGTATTTT
>few|TRBD2|TRBJ2-1|TRBV5-1
CASSFRGGTGFWNEQFF
TGCGCCAGCAGCTTCCGGGGGGGGACGGGCTTTTGGAATGAGCAGTTCTTC
>medium-sized|.|TRBJ1-4|TRBV15
CATSRDLGKLFF
TGTGCCACCAGCAGAGATCTCGGGAAACTGTTTTTT
>few|.|TRBJ2-5|TRBV4-1
CASSQDPAGRDKETQYF
TGCGCCAGCAGCCAAGACCCGGCAGGGAGGGACAAAGAGACCCAGTACTTC
>.|TRBD2|TRBJ2-1|TRBV6-1
CASSGPAGGSHSYNEQFF
TGTGCCAGCAGTGGACCGGCCGGCGGGAGCCACTCCTACAATGAGCAGTTCTTC